This T cell receptor beta chain was sequenced in a study of blood T cell repertoires in COVID-19. Study summary: Donors in the United States, Italy and Spain gave samples during acute or convalescent COVID-19.

CDR3 length equals 12 residues. Germline CDR1 and CDR2: LNHDA and SQIVND (reference sequence). The V gene lost 5 bases and the J gene lost 7 bases, with 11 bases spanning the gap. The table came from immunoSEQ multiplex PCR; TCRdb's copy has only in-frame clones and leaves some out. In the table there are some 20,000 clones, more than 85% of which are singletons. Sequencing input: peripheral blood. The sequence was collected from a human donor in a cohort sampled during active COVID-19. V and J are TRBV19 and TRBJ1-1; D perhaps matches TRBD1 (5 bases). CDR3: CASSAAGIEAFF. CDR3 nucleotide sequence: TGTGCCAGTAGTGCCGCAGGGATTGAAGCTTTCTTT.